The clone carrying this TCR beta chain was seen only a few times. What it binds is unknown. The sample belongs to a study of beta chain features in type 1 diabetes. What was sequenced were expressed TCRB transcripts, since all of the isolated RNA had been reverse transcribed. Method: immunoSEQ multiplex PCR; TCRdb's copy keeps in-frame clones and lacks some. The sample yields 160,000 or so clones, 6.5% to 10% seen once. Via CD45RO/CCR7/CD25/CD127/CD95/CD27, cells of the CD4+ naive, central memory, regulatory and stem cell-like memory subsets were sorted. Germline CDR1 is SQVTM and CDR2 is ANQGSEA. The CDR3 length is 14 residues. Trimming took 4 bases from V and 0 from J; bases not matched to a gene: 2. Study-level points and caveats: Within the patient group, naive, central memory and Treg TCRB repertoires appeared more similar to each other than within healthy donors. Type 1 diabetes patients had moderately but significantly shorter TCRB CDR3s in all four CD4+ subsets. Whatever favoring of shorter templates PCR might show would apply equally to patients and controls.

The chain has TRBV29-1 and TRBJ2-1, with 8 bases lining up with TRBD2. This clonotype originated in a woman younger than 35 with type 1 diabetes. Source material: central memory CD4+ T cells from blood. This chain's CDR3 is CSVASGSSYNEQFF. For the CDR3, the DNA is TGCAGCGTTGCAAGCGGGAGCTCCTACAATGAGCAGTTCTTC.